Below are 31 T cell receptor beta chains sequenced from a single sample in a study of cytomegalovirus exposure and HLA in healthy donors. The repertoire was sequenced with immunoSEQ multiplex PCR; TCRdb's copy has only in-frame clones and lacks some. The sample has tens of thousands of clones; just under 95% are singletons. Sample: PBMCs. These receptors were taken from a young man in good health and CMV-seropositive.

The rearrangement links TRBV2 to TRBJ1-2, with D tentatively TRBD1 (5 bases). CDR1 SNHLY and CDR2 FYNNEI come from the germline V gene. V lost 9 bases and J lost 4, with 15 bases in between. The CDR3 loop spans 13 amino acids. CDR3: CASGEGIGYGYTF. In DNA, the CDR3 is TGTGCCAGTGGGGAGGGGATAGGCTATGGCTACACCTTC.

The chain carries TRBV6-5 and TRBJ2-7; D is perhaps TRBD2 (5 bases). The ends were cut back, 2 bases at V and 5 bases at J, with 10 bases in the middle. CDR3 length: 13 residues. The germline gives CDR1 MNHEY, CDR2 SVGAGI. CDR3 coding DNA: TGTGCCAGCAGTTACGCTAGCCGCCACGAGCAGTACTTC. Amino acid sequence: CASSYASRHEQYF.

This rearrangement joins TRBV28 to TRBJ1-6, with 7 bases matching TRBD1. Germline V lookup: CDR1 MDHEN, CDR2 SYDVKM. The J segment lost 4 bases and the V segment lost 4 bases, leaving 10 bases of the junction unmatched. CDR3 length equals 17 residues. The CDR3 nucleotides are TGTGCCAGCAGTTCCACAGGGGAAGAGGGTTATAATTCACCCCTCCACTTT. Its protein product is CASSSTGEEGYNSPLHF.

This chain connects TRBV14 to TRBJ2-1; 8 bases align to TRBD2. The CDR3 contains 14 residues. V shed 1 base, J shed 15 bases, and the junction held 11 bases outside the gene matches. Germline V gene sequence: CDR1 SGHDN, CDR2 FVKESK. The CDR3 spells CASSQVGWREVVFF. Here the CDR3 DNA reads TGTGCCAGCAGCCAAGTAGGATGGCGGGAGGTTGTGTTCTTC.

A few counts support this clone. The V call is TRBV28, the J call TRBJ2-1; a possible D gene is TRBD1 (6 bases). V lost 6 bases to trimming and J lost 0 bases, with 12 bases between them. The V gene's germline CDR1 is MDHEN and CDR2 SYDVKM. This CDR3 region has 15 residues. The CDR3 reads CASSTGFRSYNEQFF. DNA for the CDR3: TGTGCCAGCAGCACAGGGTTTCGCTCCTACAATGAGCAGTTCTTC.

V gene TRBV14 combines with J gene TRBJ1-2; no clear D gene. The CDR3 length is 12 residues. Trimming took off 4 bases at V and 2 bases at J, with 5 bases between the two ends. From germline, CDR1 is SGHDN and CDR2 FVKESK. The CDR3 DNA reads as TGTGCCAGCAGCCCGGGAAACTATGGCTACACCTTC. Encoded protein: CASSPGNYGYTF.

The CDR3 DNA sequence: TGTGCCAGCAGCCCACTGACTAGCGGGGGAGGAGGGCAGTTCTTC. Protein product: CASSPLTSGGGGQFF. The chain has TRBV5-6 and TRBJ2-1; 12 bases line up with TRBD2. The CDR3 runs to 15 residues. In germline, CDR1 is SGHDT, CDR2 YYEEEE. V lost 4 bases and J lost 12; bases outside the gene matches: 11.

This chain links TRBV28 with TRBJ2-2; tentatively, D is TRBD1 (5 bases). Germline values: CDR1 MDHEN, CDR2 SYDVKM. Trimming stripped 6 bases from V and 4 bases from J, with 12 bases between. The CDR3 is 14 residues long. The CDR3 reads CASRGQGSTGELFF. As DNA, the CDR3 is TGTGCCAGCAGGGGCCAGGGCAGCACCGGGGAGCTGTTTTTT.

The chain employs TRBV10-1 and TRBJ2-7; D may be TRBD1 (6 bases). Trimming took 5 bases from V and 7 from J, leaving 15 bases between them. The CDR3 contains 13 residues. Germline V gene data show CDR1 as WNHNN and CDR2 as SYGVQD (reference sequence). In DNA form, the CDR3 reads TGCGCCAGCAGTCCGGGAAGCACAGGGGAGCAGTACTTC. It yields the protein CASSPGSTGEQYF.

This clone was recorded once. The rearrangement links TRBV27 to TRBJ2-1, with D maybe TRBD1 (6 bases). This CDR3 is built from 14 residues. CDR1 and CDR2 from the germline V gene are MNHEY and SMNVEV (reference sequence). The V gene lost 7 bases and the J gene lost 2 bases, with 12 bases spanning the gap. The chain's CDR3 is CASTLQGAYNEQFF. The CDR3 region has the DNA TGTGCCAGCACCCTACAGGGAGCCTACAATGAGCAGTTCTTC.

In its sample, this clone was seen once. The chain couples TRBV18 to TRBJ2-7; tentatively, D is TRBD2 (5 bases). Per germline, CDR1 KGHSH and CDR2 LQKENI. CDR3 length: 13 residues. V shed 2 bases and J shed 9 bases, with 14 bases lying between them. In nucleotides, the CDR3 is TGTGCCAGCTCACCATATCTTAGAACTAGGCAGTACTTC. Translating gives CASSPYLRTRQYF.

The V gene is TRBV2, the J gene TRBJ1-5; 9 bases are shared with TRBD1. CDR3 size: 15 residues. The ends lost 6 bases at V and 6 bases at J; junction bases unmatched: 9. Germline values: CDR1 SNHLY, CDR2 FYNNEI. The CDR3 loop reads CASRWDRVTGQPQHF. CDR3 bases: TGTGCCAGCAGGTGGGACAGGGTAACGGGTCAGCCCCAGCATTTT.

This clone appeared a single time. V usage is TRBV6-1 and J usage is TRBJ2-1; 8 bases agree with TRBD1. The V and J ends lost 6 bases and 9 bases, in that order; junction bases with no gene match: 10. There are 14 residues in the CDR3. The germline V gene encodes CDR1 MNHNS and CDR2 SASEGT. The DNA for the CDR3 is TGTGCCAGCAGCAAAAAGACAGGGGTTGGTGAGCAGTTCTTC. As protein: CASSKKTGVGEQFF.

The chain links TRBV30 to TRBJ2-7; 9 bases fit TRBD2. The CDR3 totals 15 residues. V shed 2 bases, J shed 3 bases, and the junction held 8 bases outside the gene matches. Germline values: CDR1 GTSNPN, CDR2 SVGIG (reference sequence). Here the CDR3 DNA reads TGTGCCTGGAGTCCCCAACTAGCGGGTGGCTACGAGCAGTACTTC. Protein: CAWSPQLAGGYEQYF.

This chain links TRBV29-1 with TRBJ2-7, with 12 bases that match TRBD2. Trimming took 6 bases from V and 5 from J; bases not matched to a gene: 11. This CDR3 is 15 amino acids long. Per the germline V gene, CDR1 is SQVTM and CDR2 is ANQGSEA. The CDR3 DNA is TGCAGCGTCGCGTCTAGCGGGAGGGCAATCGACGAGCAGTACTTC. It is translated as CSVASSGRAIDEQYF.

The rearrangement uses TRBV7-2 and TRBJ1-2, with 8 bases that match TRBD1. J lost 6 bases, V lost 1 base, and 7 bases had no gene match. The germline V gene encodes CDR1 SGHTA and CDR2 FQGNSA. The CDR3 extends over 15 amino acids. The CDR3 DNA sequence: TGTGCCAGCAGCTTAGTCCCCCAGGGGGCGGATGGCTACACCTTC. This sequence encodes CASSLVPQGADGYTF.

This sequence joins TRBV28 and TRBJ2-7; 9 bases match TRBD1. There are 15 residues in the CDR3. Looked up from germline, CDR1 is MDHEN and CDR2 is SYDVKM. V lost 2 bases, J lost 3 bases, and 5 bases stayed unmatched. The CDR3 region is CASSLPGTGNYEQYF. CDR3 nucleotide sequence: TGTGCCAGCAGTTTACCCGGGACAGGGAACTACGAGCAGTACTTC.

The rearrangement uses TRBV2 and TRBJ2-5; maybe TRBD2 (5 bases). Germline loops: CDR1 SNHLY, CDR2 FYNNEI. The CDR3 loop spans 16 amino acids. V lost 3 bases and J 5 bases, leaving 19 bases between the germline ends. CDR3 DNA: TGTGCCAGCAGTGACCCCGAGTCGGGGTTTGTGGAGACCCAGTACTTC. Translating gives CASSDPESGFVETQYF.

The chain is built from TRBV7-9 and TRBJ1-1, with TRBD1 as a possible D gene (6 bases). This CDR3 has 14 residues. Deletions cut 6 bases from V and 1 base from J, with 12 bases between. Per the germline V gene, CDR1 is SEHNR and CDR2 is FQNEAQ (reference sequence). The chain's CDR3 is CASSLGTPNTEAFF. The CDR3 DNA reads as TGTGCCAGCAGTCTCGGGACACCGAACACTGAAGCTTTCTTT.

The chain is built from TRBV2 and TRBJ1-1; TRBD1 matches at 9 bases. V was pared by 9 bases and J by 3 bases, with 14 bases of the junction left unmatched. CDR3 size: 16 residues. Germline V lookup: CDR1 SNHLY, CDR2 FYNNEI. The chain's CDR3 is CARTGTGRQRDTEAFF. The CDR3 DNA is TGTGCCAGGACCGGGACAGGGAGACAGAGAGACACTGAAGCTTTCTTT.

In DNA, the CDR3 is TGTGCCAGCAGCTTCCGCCAGGGGGAGAGTCAGCCCCAGCATTTT. Residues: CASSFRQGESQPQHF. The chain is built from TRBV7-2 and TRBJ1-5; 7 nucleotides match TRBD1. The CDR3 runs 15 residues. The germline CDR1 and CDR2 sequences are SGHTA and FQGNSA. V lost 3 bases to trimming and J lost 6 bases; unmatched junction nucleotides: 8.

The V gene is TRBV9, the J gene TRBJ2-6; no clear D. Germline V lookup: CDR1 SGDLS, CDR2 YYNGEE. The CDR3 runs to 15 residues. V dropped 0 bases and J dropped 0 bases, with 4 bases sitting between them. CDR3 coding DNA: TGTGCCAGCAGCGTAGCAGACTCTGGGGCCAACGTCCTGACTTTC. It codes for CASSVADSGANVLTF. Drawing the rest from reference TRBV9 and TRBJ2-6, the complete variable domain is DSGVTQTPKHLITATGQRVTLRCSPRSGDLSVYWYQQSLDQGLQFLIQYYNGEERAKGNILERFSAQQFPDLHSELNLSSLELGDSALYFCASSVADSGANVLTFGAGSRLTVL.

The V and J genes are TRBV12-5 and TRBJ1-2; D is uncertain. V was pared by 2 bases and J by 7 bases, with 23 bases between. CDR1 is LGHNT, CDR2 FRNRAP, per germline. The CDR3 runs 17 residues. The CDR3, as DNA: TGTGCTAGTGGTTTGTGGGTGTATGGGCTACCCTTGTTTGGCTACACCTTC. This encodes CASGLWVYGLPLFGYTF. The full variable domain, completed using reference TRBV12-5 and TRBJ1-2, is DARVTQTPRHKVTEMGQEVTMRCQPILGHNTVFWYRQTMMQGLELLAYFRNRAPLDDSGMPKDRFSAEMPDATLATLKIQPSEPRDSAVYFCASGLWVYGLPLFGYTFGSGTRLTVV.

This chain uses TRBV4-1 with TRBJ1-5, with 10 nucleotides matching TRBD1. The CDR3 sequence is 16 residues long. Germline V CDR1 and CDR2: MGHRA, YSYEKL. The V gene end was trimmed by 1 base and the J gene end by 5 bases; junction bases not matched to a gene: 5. The CDR3 here is CASSQVPGQGYQPQHF. CDR3 DNA sequence: TGCGCCAGCAGCCAAGTACCGGGACAGGGGTATCAGCCCCAGCATTTT.

V and J are TRBV11-3 and TRBJ2-7; TRBD2 is a possible D gene (5 bases). Germline assignment: CDR1 SGHNT and CDR2 YENEEA. V lost 5 bases and J 5 bases, leaving 13 bases between the germline ends. This CDR3 is built from 13 residues. This CDR3 is CASSLSTRDEQYF. CDR3 bases: TGTGCCAGCAGCCTTTCAACGCGGGACGAGCAGTACTTC.

V and J are TRBV27 and TRBJ1-2; 8 bases fit TRBD1. The V gene's germline CDR1 is MNHEY and CDR2 SMNVEV (reference sequence). The V segment lost 4 bases and the J segment 8 bases; nucleotides outside the gene matches: 6. CDR3 length equals 13 residues. CDR3 in amino acids: CASSSWTGSGYTF. The CDR3 nucleotides read TGTGCCAGCAGTTCATGGACAGGGAGCGGCTACACCTTC.

V gene TRBV25-1 combines with J gene TRBJ2-1, with D tentatively TRBD2 (5 bases). The CDR3 is made up of 12 amino acids. Germline CDR1 is MGHDK and CDR2 is SYGVNS. The V end lost 8 bases, the J end lost 3 bases, and 8 bases lay between the germline ends. In DNA form, the CDR3 reads TGTGCCAGCCGAGAGGGCTACAATGAGCAGTTCTTC. It codes for CASREGYNEQFF.

The chain has TRBV4-3 and TRBJ1-1; maybe TRBD1 (5 bases). V was shortened by 6 bases and J by 5 bases, with 16 bases between the two germline ends. Germline V gene lookup returns CDR1 LGHNA and CDR2 YSLEER. This CDR3 has 14 residues. The CDR3 here is CASRINGANTEAFF. The CDR3 nucleotides read TGCGCCAGCAGGATCAATGGGGCCAATACTGAAGCTTTCTTT.

This clone was recorded only once. The chain has TRBV2 and TRBJ2-1, with TRBD1 matching over 8 bases. The CDR3 has 15 amino acids. V lost 5 bases to trimming and J lost 5 bases; unmatched junction nucleotides: 8. Germline CDR1 SNHLY, CDR2 FYNNEI. CDR3 protein: CASSHQGAQNNEQFF. The CDR3 region has the DNA TGTGCCAGCAGTCATCAGGGGGCGCAAAACAATGAGCAGTTCTTC.

The gene calls are TRBV27 and TRBJ1-2, with 7 bases identical to TRBD1. The CDR3 sequence is 13 residues long. Germline assignment: CDR1 MNHEY and CDR2 SMNVEV (reference sequence). Germline trimming cut 3 bases from V and 8 bases from J; bases unmatched to any gene: 6. Here the CDR3 DNA reads TGTGCCAGCAGTTTGAGAGGGGGCTGGGGCTACACCTTC. Translating it yields CASSLRGGWGYTF.

The chain carries TRBV27 and TRBJ1-2; D gene unclear. Germline V gene lookup returns CDR1 MNHEY and CDR2 SMNVEV (reference sequence). This CDR3 comprises 13 residues. V lost 9 bases, J lost 6 bases, and 17 bases lay in between. CDR3 loop: CASSGEFPHGYTF. The CDR3 DNA reads as TGTGCCAGTAGCGGCGAGTTCCCCCATGGCTACACCTTC.